The 27 T cell receptor beta chains below were found in one sample sequenced in a study of T cell changes during pregnancy in multiple sclerosis. Clones were read by immunoSEQ multiplex PCR, and TCRdb kept only the in-frame ones, dropping some. The sample lists fewer than 35,000 clones; about 90% were seen once. The sample was CD4+ T cells from peripheral blood mononuclear cells, taken in the third trimester of pregnancy. The receptors here all came from a female donor in good health, enrolled as a control in a pregnancy study.

The chain combines TRBV29-1 with TRBJ2-5; 13 nucleotides line up with TRBD2. V lost 8 bases to trimming and J lost 3 bases; unmatched junction nucleotides: 6. The CDR3 consists of 14 residues. From germline, CDR1 is SQVTM and CDR2 ANQGSEA. The CDR3 is CSLRGTSGEETQYF. In DNA form, the CDR3 reads TGCAGCCTTAGGGGGACTAGCGGGGAAGAGACCCAGTACTTC.

The chain employs TRBV5-1 and TRBJ1-1; possible D gene TRBD1, 6 bases. With 4 bases removed from V and 4 bases from J, the gap between germline ends came to 11 bases. CDR1 is SGHRS and CDR2 is YFSETQ in the germline V gene. The CDR3 has 13 amino acids. The CDR3 bases are TGCGCCAGCAGCAGCCTCAGGGGCACTGAAGCTTTCTTT. Translated, it gives CASSSLRGTEAFF.

The rearrangement uses TRBV27 and TRBJ2-7; 8 nucleotides match TRBD2. Looked up from germline, CDR1 is MNHEY and CDR2 is SMNVEV (reference sequence). The CDR3 length is 12 residues. V lost 3 bases, J lost 9 bases, and 4 bases stayed unmatched. The CDR3 protein is CASSFSGLGQYF. The CDR3 DNA follows: TGTGCCAGCAGTTTTTCGGGACTAGGGCAGTACTTC.

This rearrangement joins TRBV6-1 to TRBJ1-5, with no clear D. CDR1 MNHNS and CDR2 SASEGT come from the germline V gene. The ends were cut back, 2 bases at V and 12 bases at J, with 5 bases in the middle. This CDR3 region has 10 residues. CDR3 coding DNA: TGTGCCAGCAGTGAAACAGTCCAGCATTTT. Encoded protein: CASSETVQHF.

The CDR3 is CASTPRGRVLANYGYTF. The DNA for the CDR3 is TGTGCCAGCACCCCAAGGGGCAGGGTTCTAGCTAACTATGGCTACACCTTC. The chain has TRBV11-3 and TRBJ1-2; D might be TRBD1 (5 bases). The V end was cut by 7 bases, the J end by 0 bases, with 21 bases between. Germline values: CDR1 SGHNT, CDR2 YENEEA. The CDR3 is made up of 17 amino acids.

This rearrangement joins TRBV7-8 to TRBJ2-3; 10 bases line up with TRBD1. Germline V gene data show CDR1 as SGHVS and CDR2 as FQNEAQ. The ends lost 5 bases at V and 2 bases at J; junction bases unmatched: 7. There are 16 residues in the CDR3. The chain's CDR3 is CASSLGTGVTTDTQYF. Here the CDR3 DNA reads TGTGCCAGCAGCCTTGGGACAGGGGTAACCACAGATACGCAGTATTTT.

V is TRBV29-1 and J is TRBJ2-5; 14 nucleotides match TRBD2. The germline CDR1 and CDR2 sequences are SQVTM and ANQGSEA. Trimming took 1 base from V and 5 from J; bases not matched to a gene: 12. This CDR3 has 18 amino acids. CDR3 DNA sequence: TGCAGCGTTGAAGGGGTGGGGACTAGCGGGGGCTGGGGGGAGACCCAGTACTTC. This gives the protein CSVEGVGTSGGWGETQYF.

This clone was found a few times. This chain uses TRBV2 with TRBJ2-5; 13 positions match TRBD2. The germline CDR1 and CDR2 sequences are SNHLY and FYNNEI. V was pared by 8 bases and J by 3 bases, with 0 bases of the junction left unmatched. The CDR3 spans 13 residues. CDR3 amino acids: CASGTSGKETQYF. The CDR3 DNA follows: TGTGCCAGCGGGACTAGCGGGAAAGAGACCCAGTACTTC.

The chain is built from TRBV7-9 and TRBJ2-7; 9 bases line up with TRBD1. The CDR3 contains 15 residues. Germline CDR1 reads SEHNR; CDR2 reads FQNEAQ (reference sequence). Trimming took 3 bases from V and 0 from J; bases not matched to a gene: 3. CDR3 DNA: TGTGCCAGCAGCTTTGGACAGGGGCACTCCTACGAGCAGTACTTC. Its protein is CASSFGQGHSYEQYF.

The chain links TRBV15 to TRBJ2-3; 8 nucleotides align to TRBD2. V dropped 0 bases and J dropped 2; count of bases not matched to a gene: 4. The CDR3 consists of 16 residues. In germline, CDR1 is LNHNV, CDR2 YYDKDF (reference sequence). The chain's CDR3 is CATSRDREGLTDTQYF. Written as DNA, the CDR3 is TGTGCCACCAGCAGAGATCGGGAGGGGCTCACAGATACGCAGTATTTT.

The chain's CDR3 is CASSLGTVGGYTF. Here the CDR3 DNA reads TGTGCCAGCAGCCTAGGGACAGTCGGTGGCTACACCTTC. The rearrangement links TRBV11-2 to TRBJ1-2; TRBD1 aligns across 7 bases. CDR1 SGHAT and CDR2 FQNNGV come from the germline V gene. The length of the CDR3 is 13 residues. V gave up 5 bases and J gave up 7 bases; unmatched junction bases: 7.

The V gene is TRBV4-2, the J gene TRBJ1-2, with D perhaps TRBD1 (6 bases). V lost 0 bases to trimming and J lost 2 bases, with 10 bases between them. The V gene's germline CDR1 is LGHNA and CDR2 YNFKEQ. The CDR3 runs to 15 residues. The DNA of the CDR3 is TGTGCCAGCAGCCAAGAAATAACAGGGAACTATGGCTACACCTTC. The encoded protein is CASSQEITGNYGYTF.

CDR3 sequence: CASSTQGGSYEQYF. In DNA, the CDR3 is TGTGCCAGCAGCACCCAGGGAGGTTCCTACGAGCAGTACTTC. V usage is TRBV7-2 and J usage is TRBJ2-7; D might be TRBD2 (6 bases). The CDR3 is made up of 14 amino acids. Germline V CDR1 and CDR2: SGHTA, FQGNSA. V lost 5 bases, J lost 1 base, and 12 bases lay in between.

The rearrangement links TRBV6-5 to TRBJ2-7, with D possibly matching TRBD2 (5 bases). Trimming shortened V by 5 bases and J by 0 bases, and 14 bases separated the two germline ends. The CDR3 contains 15 residues. Germline V lookup: CDR1 MNHEY, CDR2 SVGAGI. CDR3 in amino acids: CASSRTRESSYEQYF. Here the CDR3 DNA reads TGTGCCAGCAGTCGGACCCGGGAAAGCTCCTACGAGCAGTACTTC.

The chain is built from TRBV10-3 and TRBJ2-3, with no clear D. Germline loops: CDR1 ENHRY, CDR2 SYGVKD. V was shortened by 3 bases and J by 1 base, with 5 bases between the two germline ends. The CDR3 has 13 residues. CDR3 DNA sequence: TGTGCCATCAGTGAACTGCGCACAGATACGCAGTATTTT. Amino acids: CAISELRTDTQYF.

The chain combines TRBV2 with TRBJ1-6, with 7 bases identical to TRBD1. The V gene end was trimmed by 6 bases and the J gene end by 10 bases; junction bases not matched to a gene: 6. The germline gives CDR1 SNHLY, CDR2 FYNNEI. This CDR3 is 13 amino acids long. The CDR3 here is CASSDRVFSPLHF. The CDR3 bases are TGTGCCAGCAGCGACAGGGTCTTCTCACCCCTCCACTTT.

This clone was observed once. The chain has TRBV5-1 and TRBJ2-3; D is ambiguous. Trimming pared 5 bases from V and 2 bases from J, leaving 6 bases between. Looked up from germline, CDR1 is SGHRS and CDR2 is YFSETQ. The CDR3 length is 12 residues. The CDR3 coding sequence is TGCGCCAGCAGAAGAGACACAGATACGCAGTATTTT. Its translation: CASRRDTDTQYF.

V usage is TRBV29-1 and J usage is TRBJ2-3, with unresolved D. V lost 5 bases to trimming and J lost 0 bases, with 12 bases between them. Per germline, CDR1 SQVTM and CDR2 ANQGSEA. This CDR3 contains 14 residues. The CDR3 protein is CSVSKPSSTDTQYF. CDR3 sequence (DNA): TGCAGCGTTTCCAAGCCCTCCAGCACAGATACGCAGTATTTT.

The V call is TRBV7-2, the J call TRBJ1-2; D is ambiguous. Trimming left V 5 bases short and J 5 bases short, with 9 bases between. This CDR3 is built from 12 residues. The germline V gene encodes CDR1 SGHTA and CDR2 FQGNSA. The CDR3 reads CASSPGAYGYTF. The CDR3 nucleotides are TGTGCCAGCAGCCCCGGAGCGTATGGCTACACCTTC.

The chain carries TRBV27 and TRBJ2-7; D possibly corresponds to TRBD2 (5 bases). CDR1 MNHEY and CDR2 SMNVEV come from the germline V gene (reference sequence). The CDR3 is 16 amino acids. V was clipped by 1 base and J by 6 bases, with 19 bases between them. The CDR3 loop is CASSLYPPRFGGEQYF. The CDR3, as DNA: TGTGCCAGCAGTTTATACCCCCCTAGGTTCGGAGGCGAGCAGTACTTC.

In this sample, this clone turned up a few times. V is TRBV28 and J is TRBJ1-2, with D tentatively TRBD1 (5 bases). The germline V gene encodes CDR1 MDHEN and CDR2 SYDVKM. V was pared by 7 bases and J by 7 bases, with 16 bases between. CDR3 length equals 13 residues. CDR3 coding DNA: TGTGCCAGCACCCTCCCGTCAGGGCTTGGCTACACCTTC. It yields the protein CASTLPSGLGYTF.

J is TRBJ2-1 and V is TRBV5-1; D possibly corresponds to TRBD1 (6 bases). Germline V gene data show CDR1 as SGHRS and CDR2 as YFSETQ. With 2 bases removed from V and 2 bases from J, the gap between germline ends came to 8 bases. The CDR3 has 14 amino acids. Here the CDR3 reads CASSFGGTYNEQFF. The CDR3 DNA is TGCGCCAGCAGCTTTGGGGGCACCTACAATGAGCAGTTCTTC.

The DNA for the CDR3 is TGTGCCAGCAGCCTAACCCCGGGACAGGGGAGGGAGACCCAGTACTTC. Amino acids: CASSLTPGQGRETQYF. The rearrangement joins TRBV25-1 to TRBJ2-5; 10 nucleotides match TRBD1. Trimming took 6 bases from V and 5 from J; bases not matched to a gene: 12. Germline CDR1 reads MGHDK; CDR2 reads SYGVNS. The CDR3 sequence is 16 residues long.

CDR3 loop: CASSEDRSTDTQYF. The CDR3 nucleotides read TGTGCCAGCAGTGAGGACAGATCCACAGATACGCAGTATTTT. V is TRBV2 and J is TRBJ2-3, with D perhaps TRBD1 (6 bases). Per germline, CDR1 SNHLY and CDR2 FYNNEI. The CDR3 is 14 residues long. The V end lost 3 bases, the J end lost 2 bases, and 9 bases lay between the germline ends. Full variable domain (rest looked up from reference TRBV2 and TRBJ2-3): EPEVTQTPSHQVTQMGQEVILRCVPISNHLYFYWYRQILGQKVEFLVSFYNNEISEKSEIFDDQFSVERPDGSNFTLKIRSTKLEDSAMYFCASSEDRSTDTQYFGPGTRLTVL.

This clone occurred a few times. The V call is TRBV11-1, the J call TRBJ2-6, with D unresolved. CDR3 length: 17 amino acids. Trimming removed 4 bases at V and 2 bases at J, with 15 bases between. The germline CDR1 and CDR2 sequences are SGHAT and FQDESV (reference sequence). CDR3 protein: CASSSLYRQAGANVLTF. The CDR3, as DNA: TGTGCCAGCAGCTCTCTTTACCGACAAGCTGGGGCCAACGTCCTGACTTTC. The whole variable domain, remainder taken from reference TRBV11-1 and TRBJ2-6, is EAEVAQSPRYKITEKSQAVAFWCDPISGHATLYWYRQILGQGPELLVQFQDESVVDDSQLPKDRFSAERLKGVDSTLKIQPAELGDSAMYLCASSSLYRQAGANVLTFGAGSRLTVL.

The chain couples TRBV6-6 to TRBJ1-1, with D possibly being TRBD1 (6 bases). This CDR3 spans 12 amino acids. V shed 10 bases and J shed 1 base, with 10 bases lying between them. CDR1 and CDR2 from the germline V gene are MNHNY and SVGAGI (reference sequence). The CDR3 DNA sequence: TGTGCCAACGACAGGAGGAACACTGAAGCTTTCTTT. Translation gives CANDRRNTEAFF.

The rearrangement uses TRBV2 and TRBJ2-3; D is perhaps TRBD2 (6 bases). The CDR3 runs 13 residues. The germline V gene has CDR1 SNHLY and CDR2 FYNNEI. With 6 bases removed from V and 3 bases from J, the gap between germline ends came to 10 bases. The CDR3 nucleotides read TGTGCCAGCAGGCGTGGGACTACAGATACGCAGTATTTT. Amino acid sequence: CASRRGTTDTQYF.